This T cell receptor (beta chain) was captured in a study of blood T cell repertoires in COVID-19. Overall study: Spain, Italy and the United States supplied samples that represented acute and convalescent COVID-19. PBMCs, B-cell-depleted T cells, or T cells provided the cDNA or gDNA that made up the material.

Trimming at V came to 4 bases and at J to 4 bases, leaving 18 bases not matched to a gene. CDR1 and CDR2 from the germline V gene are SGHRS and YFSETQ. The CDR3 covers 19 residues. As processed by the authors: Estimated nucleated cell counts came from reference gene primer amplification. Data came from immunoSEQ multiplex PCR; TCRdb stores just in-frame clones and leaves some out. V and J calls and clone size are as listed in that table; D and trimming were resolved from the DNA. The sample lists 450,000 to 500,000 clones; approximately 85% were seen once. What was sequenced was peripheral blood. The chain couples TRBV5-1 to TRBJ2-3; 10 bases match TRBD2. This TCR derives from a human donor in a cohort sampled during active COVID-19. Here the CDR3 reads CASSPSRLAGAVVADTQYF. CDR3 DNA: TGCGCCAGCAGCCCCTCGCGGCTAGCGGGAGCGGTCGTCGCAGATACGCAGTATTTT.